This is a list of T cell receptor beta chains from one sample in a study of STAT3 mutations in large granular lymphocyte leukemia. The method was immunoSEQ multiplex PCR; TCRdb's version includes in-frame clones alone and lacks a portion of them. The profile shows around 10,000 clones, around 57% of them singletons. The sequenced sample consisted of peripheral blood mononuclear cells. The receptors were gathered from a boy under 18 with T-cell large granular lymphocyte leukemia. Some clones in this sample may be carry-over from other donors' samples. Both conserved end residues are part of each CDR3. The D gene is left open where the match is weak. Clone size is given for some rows only: seen once, a few or many times, or a class if the clone is expanded.

size: .; V: TRBV5-5; D: TRBD1; J: TRBJ2-7; DNA: TGTGCCAGCAGCCTAGGGACAGGGCTTGGCTACGAGCAGTACTTC; CDR3: CASSLGTGLGYEQYF
size: once; V: TRBV4-3; D: .; J: TRBJ1-3; DNA: TGCGCCAGCAGCCAAGATCTAAGGAGCTCTGGAAACACCATATATTTT; CDR3: CASSQDLRSSGNTIYF
size: .; V: TRBV6-6; D: TRBD1; J: TRBJ1-1; DNA: TGTGCCAGCAGCTCGGGACAGGGAGGCACTGAAGCTTTCTTT; CDR3: CASSSGQGGTEAFF
size: few; V: TRBV18; D: .; J: TRBJ2-5; DNA: TGTGCCAGCTCACCTTTGCTGGGAGAGACCCAGTACTTC; CDR3: CASSPLLGETQYF
size: .; V: TRBV27; D: .; J: TRBJ2-5; DNA: TGTGCCAGCAGTTCCCCGTTGGGGACCCAGTACTTC; CDR3: CASSSPLGTQYF
size: .; V: TRBV5-4; D: TRBD1; J: TRBJ1-2; DNA: TGTGCCAGCAGGGGACAGGGGGCGAATACAAACTATGGCTACACCTTC; CDR3: CASRGQGANTNYGYTF
size: .; V: TRBV30; D: .; J: TRBJ1-2; DNA: TGTGCCTGGAGTGAGACCGGGGGCGTTTATGGCTACACCTTC; CDR3: CAWSETGGVYGYTF
size: .; V: TRBV7-9; D: .; J: TRBJ1-2; DNA: TGTGCCAGCAGCCAAGTTGGGGGTGGCTACACCTTC; CDR3: CASSQVGGGYTF
size: .; V: TRBV5-4; D: TRBD2; J: TRBJ2-3; DNA: TGTGCCAGCAGATCCACTAGCGGGGTTGGCACAGATACGCAGTATTTT; CDR3: CASRSTSGVGTDTQYF
size: few; V: TRBV4-1; D: TRBD1; J: TRBJ1-2; DNA: TGCGCCAGCAGCCAAGAGGACAGGACTAACTATGGCTACACCTTC; CDR3: CASSQEDRTNYGYTF
size: .; V: TRBV4-1; D: .; J: TRBJ1-2; DNA: TGCGCCAGCAGCCAAGAACAGTTCTATGGCTACACCTTC; CDR3: CASSQEQFYGYTF
size: .; V: TRBV7-9; D: .; J: TRBJ2-7; DNA: TGTGCCAGCAGCTTATTAGGGGGGTCCTACGAGCAGTACTTC; CDR3: CASSLLGGSYEQYF
size: few; V: TRBV4-2; D: .; J: TRBJ2-5; DNA: TGTGCCAGCAGCCATCAACTAGCTGGAAGAAAGCAAGAGACCCAGTACTTC; CDR3: CASSHQLAGRKQETQYF
size: .; V: TRBV5-1; D: .; J: TRBJ1-6; DNA: TGCGCCAGCAGCGGGAAGAGCTCCTATAATTCACCCCTCCACTTT; CDR3: CASSGKSSYNSPLHF
size: .; V: TRBV5-1; D: TRBD2; J: TRBJ2-7; DNA: TGCGCCAGCAGCCCTGGACTAGCGGGAGTGGGGGACGAGCAGTACTTC; CDR3: CASSPGLAGVGDEQYF
size: .; V: TRBV7-9; D: .; J: TRBJ1-6; DNA: TGTGCCAGCAGCTTAGGGCCTCTCTATAATTCACCCCTCCACTTT; CDR3: CASSLGPLYNSPLHF
size: .; V: TRBV6-5; D: TRBD2; J: TRBJ2-7; DNA: TGTGCCACGGGGGCGGGAGGAGGGTACGAGCAGTACTTC; CDR3: CATGAGGGYEQYF
size: .; V: TRBV29-1; D: TRBD2; J: TRBJ2-7; DNA: TGCAGCGTCCGCGGGGGAACCTACGAGCAGTACTTC; CDR3: CSVRGGTYEQYF
size: few; V: TRBV7-8; D: .; J: TRBJ2-7; DNA: TGTGCCAGCAGCTTAGCCAGGGCCAACGAGCAGTACTTC; CDR3: CASSLARANEQYF
size: .; V: TRBV5-6; D: TRBD2; J: TRBJ2-3; DNA: TGTGCCAGCACTTATCTAGCGGGAGATACGCAGTATTTT; CDR3: CASTYLAGDTQYF
size: few; V: TRBV18; D: .; J: TRBJ1-4; DNA: TGTGCCAGCTCCCCCCGGGACACGCCTAATGAAAAACTGTTTTTT; CDR3: CASSPRDTPNEKLFF
size: .; V: TRBV5-1; D: TRBD1; J: TRBJ1-1; DNA: TGCGCCAGCAGCAATGGACAGGGGACTACTGAAGCTTTCTTT; CDR3: CASSNGQGTTEAFF
size: .; V: TRBV5-1; D: .; J: TRBJ2-7; DNA: TGCGCCAGCAGTGCTACCCCCCTTCGAGGGCCCGAGCAGTACTTC; CDR3: CASSATPLRGPEQYF
size: .; V: TRBV5-4; D: .; J: TRBJ1-1; DNA: TGTGCCAGCAGCTTGAGGGTCGGCAGAATGAACACTGAAGCTTTCTTT; CDR3: CASSLRVGRMNTEAFF
size: .; V: TRBV30; D: .; J: TRBJ1-5; DNA: TGTGCCTGGAGTCCGTGGTCTAATCAGCCCCAGCATTTT; CDR3: CAWSPWSNQPQHF
size: .; V: TRBV6-6; D: .; J: TRBJ1-1; DNA: TGTGCCAGCAGTTCCCTGAGCGAGGGGAACACTGAAGCTTTCTTT; CDR3: CASSSLSEGNTEAFF
size: few; V: TRBV25-1; D: .; J: TRBJ1-5; DNA: TGTGCCAGCAGTGATGGGGGACGACAGCCCCAGCATTTT; CDR3: CASSDGGRQPQHF
size: .; V: TRBV27; D: TRBD1; J: TRBJ1-2; DNA: TGTGCCAGCAGCCTTCGTGGACAGGGGTTCGGTGGCTACACCTTC; CDR3: CASSLRGQGFGGYTF
size: .; V: TRBV10-3; D: .; J: TRBJ2-1; DNA: TGTGCCATCAGTGACGCGGGTTACGGCATGGAGCAGTTCTTC; CDR3: CAISDAGYGMEQFF
size: .; V: TRBV5-1; D: .; J: TRBJ2-7; DNA: TGCGCCAGCAGACTGGGACAGCGGGGACTGAACGAGCAGTACTTC; CDR3: CASRLGQRGLNEQYF
size: few; V: TRBV7-9; D: TRBD1; J: TRBJ1-3; DNA: TGTGCCAGCAGCTACCCAGGACAGGGTTTCACGGGAAACACCATATATTTT; CDR3: CASSYPGQGFTGNTIYF
size: .; V: TRBV5-1; D: .; J: TRBJ2-3; DNA: TGCGCCAGCAGCTTGGAAACAAAACCCACAGATACGCAGTATTTT; CDR3: CASSLETKPTDTQYF
size: .; V: TRBV5-1; D: TRBD1; J: TRBJ1-1; DNA: TGCGCCAGCAGCTTCGACAGGGTGAACACTGAAGCTTTCTTT; CDR3: CASSFDRVNTEAFF
size: .; V: TRBV6-1; D: .; J: TRBJ1-1; DNA: TGTGCCAGCAGTGAAGCCTTTGAGGGGACTGAAGCTTTCTTT; CDR3: CASSEAFEGTEAFF
size: .; V: TRBV9; D: .; J: TRBJ2-1; DNA: TGTGCCAGCAGCGAGGTCGAGTCCTACAATGAGCAGTTCTTC; CDR3: CASSEVESYNEQFF
size: .; V: TRBV5-1; D: .; J: TRBJ2-7; DNA: TGCGCCAGCTATCCCGGGGGCAGGGCCTACGAGCAGTACTTC; CDR3: CASYPGGRAYEQYF
size: few; V: TRBV5-4; D: .; J: TRBJ1-2; DNA: TGTGCCAGCAGCCCTGCTAACTATGGCTACACCTTC; CDR3: CASSPANYGYTF
size: .; V: TRBV30; D: .; J: TRBJ1-4; DNA: TGTGCCTGGAGTGAGAGAGAAAAACTGTTTTTT; CDR3: CAWSEREKLFF
size: .; V: TRBV7-8; D: .; J: TRBJ1-2; DNA: TGTGCCAGCAGCTTGGGGGGTTTCGGCTATGGCTACACCTTC; CDR3: CASSLGGFGYGYTF
size: .; V: TRBV30; D: .; J: TRBJ2-5; DNA: TGTGCCTGGAGTTTGGGGGATTCGGAGACCCAGTACTTC; CDR3: CAWSLGDSETQYF
size: .; V: TRBV14; D: TRBD1; J: TRBJ2-7; DNA: TGTGCCAGCAGCCAACCAGGACAGGGCCAGCTCGAGCAGTACTTC; CDR3: CASSQPGQGQLEQYF
size: few; V: TRBV19; D: .; J: TRBJ2-5; DNA: TGTGCCAGTAGCTCACGGGGAAGATTGGACGAGACCCAGTACTTC; CDR3: CASSSRGRLDETQYF
size: .; V: TRBV28; D: .; J: TRBJ1-5; DNA: TGTGCCAGCAGTTTTGGACAGAGCAATCAGCCCCAGCATTTT; CDR3: CASSFGQSNQPQHF
size: .; V: TRBV2; D: TRBD1; J: TRBJ2-5; DNA: TGTGCCAGCACCTCCCAGGGACAGGGTCAAGAGACCCAGTACTTC; CDR3: CASTSQGQGQETQYF
size: .; V: TRBV29-1; D: TRBD2; J: TRBJ2-7; DNA: TGCAGCGTTGAGGGGGGAGGGCCGGGGGAGCAGTACTTC; CDR3: CSVEGGGPGEQYF
size: .; V: TRBV6-5; D: .; J: TRBJ1-6; DNA: TGTGCCAGCACCCTACTCGCGGGAAATTCACCCCTCCACTTT; CDR3: CASTLLAGNSPLHF
size: .; V: TRBV11-2; D: .; J: TRBJ2-7; DNA: TGTGCCAGCAGCTTGCCAGGACCTTACGAGCAGTACTTC; CDR3: CASSLPGPYEQYF
size: .; V: TRBV28; D: .; J: TRBJ2-7; DNA: TGTGCCAGCAGTTTTGTTCCCTACGAGCAGTACTTC; CDR3: CASSFVPYEQYF
size: .; V: TRBV2; D: .; J: TRBJ1-3; DNA: TGTGCCAGCGGTCAAGGACGCCTGAGAAACACCATATATTTT; CDR3: CASGQGRLRNTIYF
size: .; V: TRBV18; D: TRBD1; J: TRBJ1-2; DNA: TGTGCCAGCTCACCCGACAGGGGAAACTATGGCTACACCTTC; CDR3: CASSPDRGNYGYTF
size: .; V: TRBV9; D: .; J: TRBJ2-3; DNA: TGTGCCAGCAGCGCACCAAATTTCTTCGGAGTGACAGATACGCAGTATTTT; CDR3: CASSAPNFFGVTDTQYF
size: medium-sized; V: TRBV11-1; D: .; J: TRBJ2-7; DNA: TGTGCCAGCAGCTCCTTCCTATCAGGGGACGAGCAGTACTTC; CDR3: CASSSFLSGDEQYF
size: .; V: TRBV7-9; D: TRBD1; J: TRBJ1-2; DNA: TGTGCCAGCAGCAGAACAGGGACAGGGGAAAACTATGGCTACACCTTC; CDR3: CASSRTGTGENYGYTF
size: few; V: TRBV7-9; D: .; J: TRBJ2-7; DNA: TGTGCCAGCAGCAAACTCGATAGGGGGTACGAGCAGTACTTC; CDR3: CASSKLDRGYEQYF
size: .; V: TRBV27; D: .; J: TRBJ1-6; DNA: TGTGCCAGCAGTTTATTTCCGGGTCGGGATTCACCCCTCCACTTT; CDR3: CASSLFPGRDSPLHF